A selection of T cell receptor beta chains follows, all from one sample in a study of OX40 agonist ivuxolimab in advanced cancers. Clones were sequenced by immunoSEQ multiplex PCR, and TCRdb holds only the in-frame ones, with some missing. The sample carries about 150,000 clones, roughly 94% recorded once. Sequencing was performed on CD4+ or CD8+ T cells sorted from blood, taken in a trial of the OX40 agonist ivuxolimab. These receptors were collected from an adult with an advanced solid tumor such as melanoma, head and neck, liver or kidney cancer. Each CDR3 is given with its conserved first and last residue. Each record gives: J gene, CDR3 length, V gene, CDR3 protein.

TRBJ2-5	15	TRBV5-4	CASSSDRGLQETQYF
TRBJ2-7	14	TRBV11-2	CASSLEGQGRAQYF
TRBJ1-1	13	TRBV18	CASSPAQGSEAFF
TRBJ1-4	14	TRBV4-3	CASSPGGPNEKLFF
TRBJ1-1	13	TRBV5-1	CASSLEGRTEAFF
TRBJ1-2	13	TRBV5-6	CASSLGMDYGYTF
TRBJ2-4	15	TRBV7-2	CASSLGGWAKNIQYF
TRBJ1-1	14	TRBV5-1	CASSGTLQGTEAFF
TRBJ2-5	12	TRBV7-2	CASSLSDETQYF
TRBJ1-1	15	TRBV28	CASRVGTGVNTEAFF
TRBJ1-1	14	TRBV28	CASSSGGVLFEAFF
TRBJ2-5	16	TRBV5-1	CASSLALQGNQETQYF
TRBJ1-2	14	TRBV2	CASTRDRGNYGYTF
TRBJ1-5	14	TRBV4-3	CASSQVTAAEPQHF
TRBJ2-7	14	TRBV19	CASSIYGTSYEQYF
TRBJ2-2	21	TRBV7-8	CASSLARMGYKTGSNTGELFF
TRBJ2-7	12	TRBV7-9	CAIGTENREQYF
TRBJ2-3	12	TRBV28	CASSSRGGTQYF
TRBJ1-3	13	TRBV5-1	CASSRQSGNTIYF
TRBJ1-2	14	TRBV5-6	CASSPTGQPYGYTF
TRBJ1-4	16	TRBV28	CASSPGFLERGEKLFF
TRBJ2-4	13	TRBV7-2	CASSRQGENIQYF
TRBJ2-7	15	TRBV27	CASSLRGSRTYEQYF
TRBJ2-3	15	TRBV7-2	CASSLGTSYTDTQYF
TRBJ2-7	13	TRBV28	CASSLSSDYEQYF
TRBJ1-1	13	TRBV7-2	CASSRQFGSEAFF
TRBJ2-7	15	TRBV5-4	CASSLPLPGSYEQYF
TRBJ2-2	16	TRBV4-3	CASSQPPGQGAGELFF
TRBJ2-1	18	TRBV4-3	CASSQDHRGRASYNEQFF
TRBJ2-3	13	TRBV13	CASSNWEADTQYF
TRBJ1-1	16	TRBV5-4	CASSPSGTGGNTEAFF
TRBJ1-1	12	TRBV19	CASSATYTEAFF
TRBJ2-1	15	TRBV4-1	CASSRGTSRLGRQFF
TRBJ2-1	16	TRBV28	CASRPRLAGGRNEQFF
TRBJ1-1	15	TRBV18	CASSPLEEPYTEAFF
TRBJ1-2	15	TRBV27	CASSFFGAGESGYTF
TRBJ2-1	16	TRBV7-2	CASSPRRRESYNEQFF
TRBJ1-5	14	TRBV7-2	CASSFLGSRQPQHF
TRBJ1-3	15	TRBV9	CASSVGGASGNTIYF
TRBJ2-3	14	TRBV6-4	CASSPTGSTDTQYF